The rows below give T cell receptor beta chains drawn from one sample of a study of blood T cell repertoires in COVID-19. Libraries were prepared by immunoSEQ multiplex PCR; TCRdb keeps only in-frame clonotypes and omits some of them. The table includes 45,000 to 55,000 clones, under 85% detected once. The sequenced material came from peripheral blood. The source of these receptors is a man between 60 and 75 years old with active COVID-19. Both conserved end residues are part of each CDR3. The D gene is left open where the match is weak. The listing skips clone size in some rows; elsewhere it reads once, few, many or a size class.

j_call,v_call,d_call,clone_size,cdr3_aa,cdr3_nt
TRBJ2-2,TRBV28,TRBD2,-,CASSHLAGVYTGELFF,TGTGCCAGCAGCCATCTAGCGGGTGTATACACCGGGGAGCTGTTTTTT
TRBJ2-5,TRBV24-1,-,-,CATSDSTDLQETQYF,TGTGCCACCAGTGATTCCACAGATTTGCAAGAGACCCAGTACTTC
TRBJ2-1,TRBV9,TRBD1,-,CASTLGQANFGEQFF,TGTGCCAGCACCTTGGGACAGGCGAATTTCGGCGAACAGTTCTTC
TRBJ1-2,TRBV19,TRBD1,-,CASSSGQGGSYGYTF,TGTGCCAGTAGCTCAGGACAGGGGGGAAGCTATGGCTACACCTTC
TRBJ2-1,TRBV30,TRBD2,-,CAWSGGYEQFF,TGTGCCTGGTCGGGAGGGTATGAGCAGTTCTTC
TRBJ1-1,TRBV6-4,-,-,CASSPREGTEAFF,TGTGCCAGCAGCCCCAGGGAGGGCACTGAAGCTTTCTTT
TRBJ2-7,TRBV11-2,-,-,CASSESQGLPYEQYF,TGTGCCAGCTCTGAGAGCCAGGGACTCCCCTACGAGCAGTACTTC
TRBJ2-3,TRBV2,TRBD2,-,CASRDTSGRTDTQYF,TGTGCCAGCAGAGATACTAGCGGTCGCACAGATACGCAGTATTTT
TRBJ2-5,TRBV3-1/TRBV3-2,TRBD2,-,CASDLTGGRETQYF,TGTGCCAGCGACCTCACGGGAGGTCGGGAGACCCAGTACTTC
TRBJ2-7,TRBV18,-,-,CASSPRRESSYEQYF,TGTGCCAGCTCACCACGGCGGGAAAGCTCCTACGAGCAGTACTTC
TRBJ1-1,TRBV2,-,-,CATPSLRLNTEAFF,TGTGCCACCCCAAGTCTCAGGTTGAACACTGAAGCTTTCTTT
TRBJ1-5,TRBV23-1,TRBD1,-,CASSQSGTGGDQPQHF,TGCGCCAGCAGTCAATCGGGGACAGGGGGCGATCAGCCCCAGCATTTT
TRBJ2-3,TRBV5-3,TRBD2,-,CARSRTSKDADTQYF,TGTGCCAGAAGCCGGACTAGCAAGGACGCAGATACGCAGTATTTT
TRBJ2-3,TRBV25-1,TRBD2,once,CASSSGGLKTDTQYF,TGTGCCAGCAGTAGCGGGGGGTTGAAGACAGATACGCAGTATTTT
TRBJ2-1,TRBV5-1,TRBD1,-,CASSRGGTGNNEQFF,TGCGCCAGCAGCAGGGGCGGGACAGGGAACAATGAGCAGTTCTTC
TRBJ2-1,TRBV7-2,TRBD1,-,CASSLGTGEQFF,TGTGCCAGCAGCCTCGGGACAGGGGAGCAGTTCTTC
TRBJ2-3,TRBV24-1,TRBD2,-,CATRTSVTDTQYF,TGTGCCACCAGAACTAGCGTTACAGATACTCAGTATTTT
TRBJ2-2,TRBV5-4,TRBD2,-,CASSWGLQNTGELFF,TGTGCCAGCAGTTGGGGACTACAGAACACCGGGGAGCTGTTTTTT
TRBJ2-1,TRBV28,TRBD1,-,CASRDSYSRGQFF,TGTGCCAGCCGGGACAGTTACTCTCGTGGACAGTTCTTC
TRBJ2-1,TRBV3-1/TRBV3-2,TRBD2,-,CASSQDIGLAGINEQFF,TGTGCCAGCAGCCAAGATATAGGACTAGCGGGAATCAATGAGCAGTTCTTC
TRBJ2-1,TRBV2,-,-,CASSLGGAGTHGEQFF,TGTGCCAGCAGCCTCGGCGGGGCGGGGACCCACGGTGAGCAGTTCTTC
TRBJ1-6,TRBV28,-,few,CASSFWGGGNSPLHF,TGTGCCAGCAGTTTTTGGGGGGGTGGGAATTCACCCCTCCACTTT
TRBJ2-2,TRBV2,TRBD1,-,CAGQGNTGELFF,TGTGCCGGACAGGGGAACACCGGGGAGCTGTTTTTT
TRBJ1-1,TRBV13,-,-,CASSLGQEAGMAFF,TGTGCCAGCAGCTTAGGGCAAGAGGCCGGGATGGCTTTCTTT
TRBJ2-3,TRBV4-1,TRBD2,-,CASSLTGLAGLREDTQYF,TGCGCCAGCAGCCTAACAGGACTAGCGGGGCTACGGGAAGATACGCAGTATTTT
TRBJ2-1,TRBV7-9,-,-,CASSLPGGEQFF,TGTGCCAGCAGCTTACCCGGCGGGGAGCAGTTCTTC
TRBJ2-3,TRBV18,-,-,CASSPSGAPPPDTQYF,TGTGCCAGCTCACCATCTGGGGCCCCGCCCCCGGATACGCAGTATTTT
TRBJ1-2,TRBV29-1,TRBD1,few,CSVGGGAGYGYTF,TGCAGCGTTGGAGGGGGCGCGGGCTATGGCTACACCTTC
TRBJ2-3,TRBV9,TRBD2,-,CASSTPLTSGGAGGAQYF,TGTGCCAGCAGCACACCTTTGACTAGCGGGGGGGCGGGGGGAGCGCAGTATTTT
TRBJ1-1,TRBV5-5,-,-,CASSLLSRTEAFF,TGTGCCAGCAGCTTGTTAAGTAGAACTGAAGCTTTCTTT
TRBJ2-3,TRBV4-3,TRBD1,-,CASSRQQGAGDTQYF,TGCGCCAGCAGCCGCCAACAGGGGGCTGGAGATACGCAGTATTTT
TRBJ2-1,TRBV11-2,-,-,CASSLVVGQFF,TGTGCCAGCAGCTTAGTGGTCGGGCAGTTCTTC
TRBJ2-3,TRBV19,TRBD2,-,CASKVTSGSSDTQYF,TGTGCCAGTAAAGTAACTAGCGGCTCGTCAGATACGCAGTATTTT
TRBJ1-6,TRBV5-5,-,few,CASSLDRAYNSPLHF,TGTGCCAGCAGCTTGGACAGGGCCTATAATTCACCCCTCCACTTT
TRBJ2-5,TRBV10-2,TRBD2,-,CASSLAGGPSQETQYF,TGCGCCAGCAGTTTAGCGGGAGGGCCCTCTCAGGAGACCCAGTACTTC
TRBJ2-5,TRBV27,TRBD1,-,CASSFPGQGKETQYF,TGTGCCAGCAGTTTCCCGGGACAGGGGAAAGAGACCCAGTACTTC
TRBJ2-7,TRBV19,-,once,CASSRGGIYEQYF,TGTGCCAGTAGTCGAGGGGGAATCTACGAGCAGTACTTC
TRBJ1-2,TRBV7-9,TRBD1,-,CASSWDSYYGYTF,TGTGCCAGCAGCTGGGACAGTTACTATGGCTACACCTTC
TRBJ1-2,TRBV7-9,-,once,CASSSPDTNYGYTF,TGTGCCAGCAGCTCTCCGGACACTAACTATGGCTACACCTTC
TRBJ1-6,TRBV7-6,-,medium-sized,CASSLGPEYNSPLHF,TGTGCCAGCAGCTTAGGGCCCGAATATAATTCACCCCTCCACTTT
TRBJ2-3,TRBV9,TRBD2,-,CASSLTSDSTDTQYF,TGTGCCAGCAGCCTCACTAGCGACAGCACAGATACGCAGTATTTT
TRBJ2-7,TRBV5-6,TRBD2,-,CASSSRRLAGFYHEQYF,TGTGCCAGCAGCTCTCGAAGACTAGCGGGATTTTACCACGAGCAGTACTTC
TRBJ1-4,TRBV19,TRBD1,-,CASTGPGTGKEKLFF,TGTGCCAGTACCGGGCCCGGGACAGGGAAAGAAAAACTGTTTTTT
TRBJ1-2,TRBV9,TRBD1,-,CASSDPGTGGNYGYTF,TGTGCCAGCAGCGACCCCGGGACAGGGGGTAACTATGGCTACACCTTC
TRBJ2-3,TRBV9,TRBD2,once,CASSVGLAGHSTDTQYF,TGTGCCAGCAGCGTAGGTCTAGCGGGGCACAGCACAGATACGCAGTATTTT